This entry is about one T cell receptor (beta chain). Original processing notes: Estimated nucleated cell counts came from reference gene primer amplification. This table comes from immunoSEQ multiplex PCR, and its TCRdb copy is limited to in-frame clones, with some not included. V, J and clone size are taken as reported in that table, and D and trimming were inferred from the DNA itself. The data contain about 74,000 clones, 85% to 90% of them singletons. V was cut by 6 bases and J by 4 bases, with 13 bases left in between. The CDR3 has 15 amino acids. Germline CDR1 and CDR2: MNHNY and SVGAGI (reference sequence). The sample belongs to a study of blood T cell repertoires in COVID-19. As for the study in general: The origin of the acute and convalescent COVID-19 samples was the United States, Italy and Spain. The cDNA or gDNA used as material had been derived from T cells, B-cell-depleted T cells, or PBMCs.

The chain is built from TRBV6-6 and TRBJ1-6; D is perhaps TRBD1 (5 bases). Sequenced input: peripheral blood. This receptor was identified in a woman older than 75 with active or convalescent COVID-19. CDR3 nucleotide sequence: TGTGCCAGCAGCCTAGGACAAACATATAATTCACCCCTCCACTTT. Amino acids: CASSLGQTYNSPLHF.